This T cell receptor beta chain is drawn from a study of shared clonotypes between healthy human individuals. General study findings and limits: An expected dependence of interdonor clonotype sharing on sequencing depth was noted.

In the naive CD8 group, cells lacked CD45RO and were positively selected for CCR7, so terminally differentiated effector memory CD45RA+ cells were left out. The junction had 7 bases not matched to a gene; V was cut back by 4 bases and J by 7 bases. CDR3 length equals 16 residues. The germline V gene encodes CDR1 SGHDN and CDR2 FVKESK. A deep-level run was used for the assay. Measured with immunoSEQ multiplex PCR; TCRdb has only the in-frame clones, and not every one. The sample records a few million clones, about 93% being singletons. As concerns this clone: Its target is not known.

Sequenced: naive CD8+ T cells from PBMCs. The TCR comes from a man aged 18 to 29 in good health. Some clones in this sample may be carry-over from other donors' samples. The chain has TRBV14 and TRBJ2-1; 13 bases map to TRBD2. In nucleotides, the CDR3 is TGTGCCAGCAGCCCGCGGACTAGCGGGAGTAGAAATGAGCAGTTCTTC. It is translated as CASSPRTSGSRNEQFF.